One and the same sample provided the 32 T cell receptor beta chains below, sequenced in a study of PD-1 blockade in classical Hodgkin lymphoma. The time point is: cycle 4 day 1 (C4D1), after less than seven weeks of nivolumab. All trial patients relapsed after autologous stem cell transplantation. Negative magnetic selection isolated CD4+ T cells from thawed PBMCs. Sequenced by immunoSEQ multiplex PCR; TCRdb stores in-frame clones only, minus some. The table includes 15,000 to 25,000 clones, approximately 82% detected once. The specimen comprised CD4+ T cells from blood, sampled before the fourth cycle of nivolumab. The receptors come from a human donor with classical Hodgkin lymphoma.

This rearrangement joins TRBV5-4 to TRBJ2-5; 7 nucleotides agree with TRBD1. This CDR3 is 13 amino acids long. Germline V CDR1 and CDR2: SGHNT, YYREEE (reference sequence). Trimming took 1 base from V and 5 from J; bases not matched to a gene: 2. The CDR3 nucleotides read TGTGCCAGCAGCTTGTTACAGGGGGAGACCCAGTACTTC. Encoded protein: CASSLLQGETQYF. The whole variable domain, filled in from reference TRBV5-4 and TRBJ2-5, reads ETGVTQSPTHLIKTRGQQVTLRCSSQSGHNTVSWYQQALGQGPQFIFQYYREEENGRGNFPPRFSGLQFPNYSSELNVNALELDDSALYLCASSLLQGETQYFGPGTRLLVL.

J is TRBJ1-6 and V is TRBV25-1; TRBD1 aligns across 9 bases. The CDR3 covers 15 residues. The germline V gene encodes CDR1 MGHDK and CDR2 SYGVNS. Unmatched junction bases numbered 6, after V lost 5 bases and J lost 7 bases. The CDR3 is CASSPGTGINSPLHF. The CDR3 DNA reads as TGTGCCAGCAGTCCCGGGACAGGGATCAATTCACCCCTCCACTTT.

This clone was seen a handful of times. V and J are TRBV6-5 and TRBJ1-1; no clear D gene. The CDR3 is made up of 15 amino acids. The germline CDR1 and CDR2 sequences are MNHEY and SVGAGI. V dropped 0 bases and J dropped 2 bases, with 10 bases sitting between them. CDR3 sequence (DNA): TGTGCCAGCAGTTACTCGATCCCAATTAACACTGAAGCTTTCTTT. The encoded protein is CASSYSIPINTEAFF.

The chain has TRBV6-5 and TRBJ1-1; weak D call: TRBD1 (6 bases). The germline V gene has CDR1 MNHEY and CDR2 SVGAGI. Between the trimmed V and J ends, which lost 2 bases and 9 bases, there was a span of 19 bases. This CDR3 comprises 15 residues. This CDR3 is CASSYRGTDGTKAFF. For the CDR3, the DNA is TGTGCCAGCAGTTACAGGGGGACGGATGGGACTAAAGCTTTCTTT.

V is TRBV21-1 and J is TRBJ2-5. TRBV21-1 is described as a pseudogene. The CDR3 runs 16 residues. The CDR3 sequence is CASTEVGVIPSETQYF. The CDR3 coding sequence is TGTGCCAGCACCGAGGTGGGGGTTATCCCATCGGAGACCCAGTACTTC.

In this sample, this clone is large. The V gene is TRBV7-9, the J gene TRBJ1-1, with D maybe TRBD1 (6 bases). Germline loops: CDR1 SEHNR, CDR2 FQNEAQ (reference sequence). Deletions cut 5 bases from V and 11 bases from J, with 15 bases between. The CDR3 extends over 12 amino acids. The CDR3 loop reads CASSPETGTAFF. The CDR3 DNA is TGTGCCAGCAGCCCGGAGACAGGAACGGCTTTCTTT.

The chain combines TRBV18 with TRBJ2-3, with no clear D. V was trimmed by 6 bases and J by 6 bases, leaving 10 bases between them. The CDR3 totals 12 residues. Germline CDR1 is KGHSH and CDR2 is LQKENI. The CDR3 sequence is CASSPREDTQYF. The DNA of the CDR3 is TGTGCCAGCTCGCCTCGAGAGGATACGCAGTATTTT.

The chain combines TRBV18 with TRBJ1-3; 7 nucleotides agree with TRBD1. Germline assignment: CDR1 KGHSH and CDR2 LQKENI. V shed 6 bases, J shed 3 bases, and the junction held 11 bases outside the gene matches. The CDR3 consists of 16 residues. CDR3 loop: CASSPFRGLNGNTIYF. The CDR3 DNA is TGTGCCAGCTCCCCTTTTAGGGGGCTCAATGGAAACACCATATATTTT.

The V gene is TRBV19, the J gene TRBJ1-6, with D unresolved. V dropped 3 bases and J dropped 7 bases, with 4 bases sitting between them. Germline CDR1 and CDR2: LNHDA and SQIVND (reference sequence). This CDR3 is built from 12 residues. The CDR3 reads CASSIGNSPLHF. The CDR3, as DNA: TGTGCCAGTAGTATTGGGAATTCACCCCTCCACTTT.

This chain connects TRBV11-2 to TRBJ2-7, with 9 bases aligning to TRBD2. V shed 0 bases and J 0 bases; nucleotides not matched to a gene: 3. This CDR3 is built from 16 residues. The germline V gene has CDR1 SGHAT and CDR2 FQNNGV. The CDR3 nucleotides are TGTGCCAGCAGCTTAGAGGCAGCGGGAGGCTCCTACGAGCAGTACTTC. Translated, it gives CASSLEAAGGSYEQYF.

J is TRBJ2-7 and V is TRBV4-1; TRBD2 matches 7 bases. Germline lookup yields CDR1 MGHRA and CDR2 YSYEKL. The junction had 11 bases not matched to a gene; V was cut back by 0 bases and J by 6 bases. This CDR3 comprises 16 residues. This CDR3 is CASSQDRLLAGSEQYF. The CDR3 region has the DNA TGCGCCAGCAGCCAAGATCGGTTGTTAGCGGGTAGCGAGCAGTACTTC.

Only a few counts were recorded for this clone. The chain employs TRBV30 and TRBJ1-3; D gene ambiguous. Deletions cut 2 bases from V and 4 bases from J, with 15 bases between. This CDR3 has 15 residues. Germline V gene data show CDR1 as GTSNPN and CDR2 as SVGIG (reference sequence). This CDR3 reads CAWSKGLSWGNTIYF. CDR3 in DNA: TGTGCCTGGAGTAAGGGTCTCTCGTGGGGAAACACCATATATTTT.

V usage is TRBV5-4 and J usage is TRBJ2-1, with TRBD2 identical over 7 bases. CDR3 length: 15 amino acids. Germline loops: CDR1 SGHNT, CDR2 YYREEE (reference sequence). V lost 0 bases to trimming and J lost 4 bases; unmatched junction nucleotides: 4. The CDR3 coding sequence is TGTGCCAGCAGCTTGGAGGCTAGCGGATACAATGAGCAGTTCTTC. Amino acid sequence: CASSLEASGYNEQFF.

The chain combines TRBV6-5 with TRBJ2-7, with TRBD1 as a possible D gene (6 bases). Looked up from germline, CDR1 is MNHEY and CDR2 is SVGAGI. V lost 5 bases and J lost 3, with 11 bases in between. This CDR3 contains 13 residues. CDR3 nucleotide sequence: TGTGCCAGCAGTCCCTACAGGGTCTACGAGCAGTACTTC. Amino acids: CASSPYRVYEQYF.

The chain is built from TRBV18 and TRBJ1-5, with 9 positions matching TRBD1. The length of the CDR3 is 13 residues. Germline-derived CDR1 and CDR2 are KGHSH and LQKENI. With 2 bases clipped from V and 9 bases from J, the junction kept 2 bases outside the gene matches. Here the CDR3 DNA reads TGTGCCAGCTCACCAGACAGGGGGACGCCCCAGCATTTT. It is translated as CASSPDRGTPQHF. The full variable domain, rest sourced from reference TRBV18 and TRBJ1-5, is NAGVMQNPRHLVRRRGQEARLRCSPMKGHSHVYWYRQLPEEGLKFMVYLQKENIIDESGMPKERFSAEFPKEGPSILRIQQVVRGDSAAYFCASSPDRGTPQHFGDGTRLSIL.

The chain combines TRBV28 with TRBJ1-2; TRBD1 agrees at 10 bases. Trimming at V came to 6 bases and at J to 6 bases, leaving 10 bases not matched to a gene. The germline CDR1 and CDR2 sequences are MDHEN and SYDVKM. The CDR3 contains 15 residues. Written as DNA, the CDR3 is TGTGCCAGCAGGCGACAGGGGGCGCGTTACGATGGCTACACCTTC. It translates to CASRRQGARYDGYTF.

The sample holds one count of this clone. The chain combines TRBV18 with TRBJ2-1; no clear D. Trimming took 3 bases from V and 14 from J, leaving 20 bases between them. Germline V gene sequence: CDR1 KGHSH, CDR2 LQKENI. The CDR3 has 14 residues. As DNA, the CDR3 is TGTGCCAGCTCACCCCCATCGCGGCCCCAAGATGAGTTCTTC. Translating it yields CASSPPSRPQDEFF.

The chain uses TRBV6-6 and TRBJ1-1, with D maybe TRBD1 (5 bases). The CDR3 has 14 residues. Germline V gene sequence: CDR1 MNHNY, CDR2 SVGAGI (reference sequence). V gave up 6 bases and J gave up 5 bases, with 16 bases separating them. In nucleotides, the CDR3 is TGTGCCAGCAGCCAGGGACCCATCGGGACTGAAGCTTTCTTT. Residues: CASSQGPIGTEAFF.

The chain employs TRBV25-1 and TRBJ2-7, with D uncertain. V lost 2 bases and J lost 4, with 9 bases in between. The CDR3 totals 13 residues. CDR1 is MGHDK and CDR2 is SYGVNS in the germline V gene. Written as DNA, the CDR3 is TGTGCCAGCAGTGAAGTTAGCTTTTACGAGCAGTACTTC. Translation gives CASSEVSFYEQYF.

This clone appeared once. This chain links TRBV5-3 with TRBJ1-5; possibly TRBD1 for D (5 bases). TRBV5-3 carries the ORF label, with uncertain function. The CDR3 totals 13 residues. V lost 4 bases to trimming and J lost 4 bases, with 9 bases between them. The CDR3 sequence is CARSLTENQPQHF. Written as DNA, the CDR3 is TGTGCCAGAAGCCTGACAGAAAATCAGCCCCAGCATTTT.

The chain combines TRBV6-1 with TRBJ1-1; the D is unclear. Trimming removed 7 bases from V and 8 bases from J, with 2 bases in between. Per germline, CDR1 MNHNS and CDR2 SASEGT. The CDR3 contains 8 residues. DNA of the CDR3: TGTGCCAGCAAGGAAGCTTTCTTT. This encodes CASKEAFF.

The chain links TRBV18 to TRBJ2-7; TRBD1 matches at 7 bases. V was pared by 8 bases and J by 0 bases, with 10 bases of the junction left unmatched. Germline lookup yields CDR1 KGHSH and CDR2 LQKENI. The CDR3 runs to 15 residues. The CDR3 sequence: CASTHPGTASYEQYF. CDR3 nucleotides: TGTGCCAGCACACACCCCGGGACAGCCTCCTACGAGCAGTACTTC.

This chain uses TRBV7-2 with TRBJ2-1, with 15 bases matching TRBD2. With V trimmed by 5 bases and J by 6 bases, 8 bases remained unmatched. CDR3 length equals 17 residues. Germline values: CDR1 SGHTA, CDR2 FQGNSA. This CDR3 is CASSKGLAGGSPNEQFF. The CDR3 nucleotides are TGTGCCAGCAGCAAAGGACTAGCGGGAGGGTCCCCCAATGAGCAGTTCTTC.

This clone was counted a few times. V is TRBV6-6 and J is TRBJ1-5; 8 bases line up with TRBD1. Trimming at V came to 8 bases and at J to 6 bases, leaving 6 bases not matched to a gene. The length of the CDR3 is 13 residues. Germline CDR1 and CDR2: MNHNY and SVGAGI (reference sequence). CDR3 nucleotide sequence: TGTGCCAGCGACAGGGGTGGGGGTCAGCCCCAGCATTTT. This translates into CASDRGGGQPQHF.

The rearrangement links TRBV28 to TRBJ1-5; TRBD1 matches 9 bases. The ends lost 4 bases at V and 7 bases at J; junction bases unmatched: 11. In germline, CDR1 is MDHEN, CDR2 SYDVKM. This CDR3 is 16 amino acids long. CDR3 residues: CASSSGPGQGRQPQHF. DNA of the CDR3: TGTGCCAGCAGTTCGGGACCCGGACAGGGGAGGCAGCCCCAGCATTTT.

In this sample, this clone turned up a few times. V and J are TRBV6-6 and TRBJ1-2, with D perhaps matching TRBD1 (5 bases). Germline V gene lookup returns CDR1 MNHNY and CDR2 SVGAGI (reference sequence). V lost 0 bases to trimming and J lost 8 bases, with 10 bases between them. The CDR3 is made up of 13 amino acids. CDR3 protein: CASSYSGDGGYTF. The CDR3 bases are TGTGCCAGCAGTTACTCCGGGGACGGCGGCTACACCTTC.

The chain combines TRBV6-1 with TRBJ2-2; TRBD2 matches 11 bases. J was trimmed by 7 bases and V by 4 bases; bases with no gene match: 5. The CDR3 is 15 amino acids. Germline V gene lookup returns CDR1 MNHNS and CDR2 SASEGT. The chain's CDR3 is CASSVAGGPYGELFF. The CDR3 DNA is TGTGCCAGCAGTGTAGCGGGAGGGCCGTACGGGGAGCTGTTTTTT.

This chain links TRBV19 with TRBJ1-1; 8 bases align to TRBD1. The CDR3 consists of 17 residues. CDR1 and CDR2 (germline): LNHDA, SQIVND (reference sequence). The V and J ends lost 3 bases and 0 bases, in that order; junction bases with no gene match: 9. The CDR3 DNA reads as TGTGCCAGTAGTATGCGGACAGGGTTGGGGATGAACACTGAAGCTTTCTTT. Translation: CASSMRTGLGMNTEAFF.

V gene TRBV7-9 combines with J gene TRBJ2-7, with 7 bases fitting TRBD1. The CDR3 has 13 amino acids. Germline V gives CDR1 SEHNR, CDR2 FQNEAQ (reference sequence). V was pared by 6 bases and J by 1 base, with 3 bases of the junction left unmatched. The CDR3 DNA reads as TGTGCCAGCAGTCGACAGGGTTCCTACGAGCAGTACTTC. Protein product: CASSRQGSYEQYF.

The genes are TRBV6-5 and TRBJ2-3, with D maybe TRBD2 (6 bases). The V and J ends lost 8 bases and 2 bases respectively, with 17 bases between them. The CDR3 runs to 15 residues. Germline V lookup: CDR1 MNHEY, CDR2 SVGAGI. For the CDR3, the DNA is TGTGCCAGCGCCGTGGCCGGGACTCTCACAGATACGCAGTATTTT. Translating gives CASAVAGTLTDTQYF.

The chain employs TRBV18 and TRBJ2-7; the match to TRBD1 covers 9 bases. The CDR3 is made up of 14 amino acids. V was pared by 4 bases and J by 6 bases, with 7 bases of the junction left unmatched. Germline CDR1 reads KGHSH; CDR2 reads LQKENI. CDR3 sequence reads: CASSLSGTGLEQYF. The DNA for the CDR3 is TGTGCCAGCTCACTTTCCGGGACAGGGCTCGAGCAGTACTTC.

This chain connects TRBV4-1 to TRBJ1-5; D possibly corresponds to TRBD1 (5 bases). CDR1 is MGHRA, CDR2 YSYEKL, per germline. V shed 1 base and J shed 11 bases, with 15 bases lying between them. This CDR3 comprises 14 residues. CDR3 sequence (DNA): TGCGCCAGCAGCCAAGGGCCAGGGTTAAAGGCCCAGCATTTT. It specifies CASSQGPGLKAQHF.